The rows below give T cell receptor beta chains drawn from one sample of a study of spatial heterogeneity in lung cancer. MiXCR, applied by TCRdb to the 5' RACE reads, yields one record per CDR3 protein. This table has about 120,000 distinct CDR3 sequences, 12% appearing once. The source was PBMCs, collected at follow-up. These receptors were collected from a male donor with early-stage non-small cell lung cancer. Both conserved end residues are part of each CDR3. The D gene is left open where the match is weak. Size is stated for part of the rows, as once, few or many counts, or as a class when the clone is expanded.

abundance,v_gene,d_gene,j_gene,CDR3nt,CDR3aa
-,TRBV6-2/TRBV6-3,-,TRBJ2-3,TGTGCCAGCAGTTACTCGAAGGCAGCCGATACGCAGTATTTT,CASSYSKAADTQYF
few,TRBV28,TRBD2,TRBJ2-1,TGTGCCAGCAGTAGCGGGGGGGCTTACAATGAGCAGTTCTTC,CASSSGGAYNEQFF
many,TRBV18,-,TRBJ2-5,TGTGCCAGCTCACCATTCACAGCCCAAGAGACCCAGTACTTC,CASSPFTAQETQYF
-,TRBV20-1,TRBD2,TRBJ2-5,TGCAGTGCTAGAGTAGCGGGGGTGGAGACCCAGTACTTC,CSARVAGVETQYF
few,TRBV2,TRBD2,TRBJ2-7,TGTGCCAGCAGTGAACTAGCGGGGGACGAGCAGTACTTC,CASSELAGDEQYF
few,TRBV7-9,-,TRBJ2-3,TGTGCCAGCAGCTTTGGGACCACAGATACGCAGTATTTT,CASSFGTTDTQYF
few,TRBV15,TRBD1,TRBJ1-3,TGTGCCACCAGCAAACAGGGGTTATTAGGAAACACCATATATTTT,CATSKQGLLGNTIYF
many,TRBV18,TRBD1,TRBJ1-6,TGTGCCAGCTCCCGGGGACAGGGAACCTCACCCCTCCACTTT,CASSRGQGTSPLHF
-,TRBV12-3/TRBV12-4,TRBD1,TRBJ1-2,TGTGCCAGCAGTTCACGATTCTTTCACGACAGGGGGCATGGCTACACCTTC,CASSSRFFHDRGHGYTF
-,TRBV3-1,TRBD1,TRBJ2-1,TGTGCCAGCAGCCCCGGGACAGGGGATTTAAGTGAGCAGTTCTTC,CASSPGTGDLSEQFF
-,TRBV5-1,-,TRBJ1-2,TGCGCCAGCAGCTTGGTCGTACAGGGTAGTGGCTACACCTTC,CASSLVVQGSGYTF
many,TRBV5-1,-,TRBJ1-6,TGCGCCAGCAGAGGTTTGGATTCACCCCTCCACTTT,CASRGLDSPLHF
many,TRBV28,-,TRBJ2-7,TGTGCCAGCAGCGGGGACGGTCTCTACGAGCAGTACTTC,CASSGDGLYEQYF
-,TRBV7-2,-,TRBJ1-2,TGTGCCAGCAGCTTACCCAGCGCCCTTTCTAACTATGGCTACACCTTC,CASSLPSALSNYGYTF
few,TRBV16,-,TRBJ2-7,TGTGCCAGCAGCCGCGACAGAGGCCGCTACGAGCAGTACTTC,CASSRDRGRYEQYF
many,TRBV27,TRBD2,TRBJ2-2,TGTGCCAGCAGTTTTACCGGGGGGGCCGGGGAGCTGTTTTTT,CASSFTGGAGELFF
few,TRBV3-1,TRBD1,TRBJ1-2,TGTGCCAGCAGCCAAGCTAGGGGACAGGATGCTGTCTATGGCTACACCTTC,CASSQARGQDAVYGYTF
-,TRBV5-1,TRBD1,TRBJ1-1,TGCGCCAGCAGCTTGGACAGGGGCGGAACTGAAGCTTTCTTT,CASSLDRGGTEAFF
many,TRBV24-1,-,TRBJ2-1,TGTGCCACCAGTGATTCCCTCTTAAGTGAGCAGTTCTTC,CATSDSLLSEQFF
few,TRBV24-1,-,TRBJ2-3,TGTGCCACCAGTGATCAATCGTACGGAAGCACAGATACGCAGTATTTT,CATSDQSYGSTDTQYF
few,TRBV5-4,TRBD1,TRBJ1-2,TGTGCCAGCAGCACCGGACAGGGTGACTATGGCTACACCTTC,CASSTGQGDYGYTF
many,TRBV6-2/TRBV6-3,TRBD1,TRBJ1-1,TGTGCCAGCAGCTCCGCTACCACGACAGGGCTGAACACTGAAGCTTTCTTT,CASSSATTTGLNTEAFF
few,TRBV7-2,-,TRBJ2-5,TGTGCCAGCAGCTTAGAGGGGTTAGGGACCCAGTACTTC,CASSLEGLGTQYF
many,TRBV11-3,-,TRBJ2-3,TGTGCCAGCAGCCCCCGCCTATCAGATACGCAGTATTTT,CASSPRLSDTQYF
-,TRBV5-1,TRBD1,TRBJ2-1,TGCGCCAGCAGCCCGTGGACAGGGGCCAATGAGCAGTTCTTC,CASSPWTGANEQFF
many,TRBV5-1,TRBD1,TRBJ1-5,TGCGCCAGCAGCTTACAGGGGGCGCAAAATCAGCCCCAGCATTTT,CASSLQGAQNQPQHF
many,TRBV10-3,-,TRBJ2-3,TGTGCCATCAGTGAGGGGAAGGGGAAAGATACGCAGTATTTT,CAISEGKGKDTQYF
few,TRBV9,-,TRBJ2-7,TGTGCCAGCAGCGTAGCAGCAGTCCCGACCTACGAGCAGTACTTC,CASSVAAVPTYEQYF
-,TRBV20-1,-,TRBJ1-3,TGCAGTGCTGGGGAGGATGGAAACACCATATATTTT,CSAGEDGNTIYF
-,TRBV6-5,-,TRBJ1-1,TGTGCCAGCAGTTATAGGGGATTGTCGTTCATGAACACTGAAGCTTTCTTT,CASSYRGLSFMNTEAFF
many,TRBV28,TRBD1,TRBJ2-7,TGTGCCAGCAGTTTGGTCGCGGGACAGGGCTCCTACGAGCAGTACTTC,CASSLVAGQGSYEQYF
-,TRBV20-1,-,TRBJ1-5,TGCAGTGCTAGAGAGCAAATCAATCAGCCCCAGCATTTT,CSAREQINQPQHF
few,TRBV7-9,-,TRBJ1-1,TGTGCCAGCAGGGGGGAGGCACAGAACACTGAAGCTTTCTTT,CASRGEAQNTEAFF
-,TRBV4-2,-,TRBJ1-5,TGTGCCAGCAGCCAAGATTCGGCGGATAGCAATCAGCCCCAGCATTTT,CASSQDSADSNQPQHF
few,TRBV2,TRBD1,TRBJ1-1,TGTGCCAGCAGTGTACAGGGGGAAGTGAACACTGAAGCTTTCTTT,CASSVQGEVNTEAFF
-,TRBV18,TRBD1,TRBJ2-2,TGTGCCAGCTCACCAGGGACAGAAAACACCGGGGAGCTGTTTTTT,CASSPGTENTGELFF
many,TRBV28,TRBD1,TRBJ2-7,TGTGCCAGCAGCTCCACCGGGACAGGGACGTCCGAGCAGTACTTC,CASSSTGTGTSEQYF
many,TRBV5-1,-,TRBJ2-7,TGCGCCAGCAGCTTGGATAGGCCGGGGAGCGAGCAGTACTTC,CASSLDRPGSEQYF
-,TRBV6-5,-,TRBJ1-1,TGTGCCAGCAGTTCAACATATGGGAACACTGAAGCTTTCTTT,CASSSTYGNTEAFF
many,TRBV4-1,-,TRBJ1-2,TGCGCCAGCAGCCCTGAGCCCCGGGGGCGAGGCTACACCTTC,CASSPEPRGRGYTF
-,TRBV24-1,-,TRBJ2-2,TGTGCCACCAGTGATTTGAATGGTGGAGGCGCCGGGGAGCTGTTTTTT,CATSDLNGGGAGELFF
few,TRBV19,-,TRBJ1-5,TGTGCCAGTAGTACGTCGTCCGGGGCCAATCAGCCCCAGCATTTT,CASSTSSGANQPQHF
-,TRBV7-2,-,TRBJ1-5,TGTGCCAGCAGCTTAGAACATCAGCCCCAGCATTTT,CASSLEHQPQHF
many,TRBV21-1,-,TRBJ2-5,TGTGCCAGCAGCAAAGTCACGGCACAAGAGACCCAGTACTTC,CASSKVTAQETQYF
many,TRBV29-1,-,TRBJ1-1,TGCAGCGTGAAGCAGGGACTGAACACTGAAGCTTTCTTT,CSVKQGLNTEAFF
many,TRBV7-2,-,TRBJ2-7,TGTGCCAGCAGCCCGGGACGCCTGGCCTACGAGCAGTACTTC,CASSPGRLAYEQYF
few,TRBV11-2,-,TRBJ1-3,TGTGCCAGCAGCTATGGACAGACCCTCTCTGGAAACACCATATATTTT,CASSYGQTLSGNTIYF
few,TRBV6-2/TRBV6-3,-,TRBJ2-3,TGTGCCAGCAGTGGGACATTCCTCGGCACAGATACGCAGTATTTT,CASSGTFLGTDTQYF
-,TRBV5-5,TRBD1,TRBJ1-2,TGTGCCAGCAGCCAGACAGGGTCTAACTATGGCTACACCTTC,CASSQTGSNYGYTF
-,TRBV6-2/TRBV6-3,TRBD2,TRBJ2-1,TGTGCCAGCAGTTACACTAGCGTGAATGAGCAGTTCTTC,CASSYTSVNEQFF
-,TRBV13,TRBD1,TRBJ2-7,TGTGCCAGCAGTTTAATGATACTCGGACAGGTCTACGAGCAGTACTTC,CASSLMILGQVYEQYF
many,TRBV4-2,TRBD2,TRBJ2-5,TGTGCCAGCAGCCAAGGGACTAGCGAAGAGACCCAGTACTTC,CASSQGTSEETQYF
many,TRBV11-1,-,TRBJ2-1,TGTGCCAGCAGCAACGACTACAATGAGCAGTTCTTC,CASSNDYNEQFF
-,TRBV7-2,-,TRBJ2-7,TGTGCCAGCAGCTTAGTTGGTGCACGGCAGTACTTC,CASSLVGARQYF
few,TRBV6-2/TRBV6-3,-,TRBJ1-1,TGTGCCGGCTCCGCAAAGGGGAACACTGAAGCTTTCTTT,CAGSAKGNTEAFF
many,TRBV29-1,-,TRBJ2-5,TGCAGCGCCATAAGGGGCCACCAAGAGACCCAGTACTTC,CSAIRGHQETQYF